The rows below give T cell receptor beta chains drawn from one sample of a study of T cells after yellow fever vaccination. TCRdb re-derived calls from the 5' RACE reads in MiXCR, one entry per CDR3 protein. In the table there are 500,000 to 700,000 distinct CDR3 sequences, roughly 19% of which are singletons. The specimen comprised PBMCs, sampled 15 days after the yellow fever booster vaccination. The receptors shown here come from a man younger than 40 who received the YFV17D yellow fever vaccine. Both conserved end residues are part of each CDR3. The D gene is left open where the match is weak. Some rows mark clone size as missing; the rest say once, few, many or name a class of expanded clone.

d_gene,j_gene,v_gene,abundance,CDR3aa,CDR3nt
NA,TRBJ2-5,TRBV6-5,few,CATLNTEETQYF,TGTGCCACATTAAATACAGAAGAGACCCAGTACTTC
TRBD1,TRBJ2-6,TRBV24-1,NA,CATSEGGDSGANVLTF,TGTGCCACCAGTGAAGGGGGCGACTCTGGGGCCAACGTCCTGACTTTC
TRBD2,TRBJ2-3,TRBV4-3,NA,CASSQELAGSSTDTQYF,TGCGCCAGCAGCCAAGAATTAGCGGGGTCTAGCACAGATACGCAGTATTTT
NA,TRBJ2-3,TRBV20-1,NA,CSAMGWEGSTDTQYF,TGCAGTGCTATGGGATGGGAAGGTAGCACAGATACGCAGTATTTT
TRBD2,TRBJ2-3,TRBV5-6,NA,CASSFWTSGRTDTQYF,TGTGCCAGCAGTTTCTGGACTAGCGGGAGGACAGATACGCAGTATTTT
TRBD1,TRBJ2-7,TRBV5-1,few,CASSPRDRGQARYEQYF,TGCGCCAGCAGCCCCCGGGACAGGGGGCAAGCGAGGTACGAGCAGTACTTC
NA,TRBJ2-4,TRBV4-3,NA,CASSRSTAQVAKNIQYF,TGCGCCAGCAGCCGTTCGACCGCACAAGTAGCCAAAAACATTCAGTACTTC
NA,TRBJ2-6,TRBV7-9,NA,CASSLVGSFYSANVLTF,TGTGCCAGCAGCTTAGTGGGGTCGTTCTATTCAGCCAACGTCCTGACTTTC
TRBD2,TRBJ2-2,TRBV12-3/TRBV12-4,NA,CASSFASGNTGELFF,TGTGCCAGCAGTTTCGCTAGCGGGAACACCGGGGAGCTGTTTTTT
NA,TRBJ1-1,TRBV29-1,few,CSVSRVDTEAFF,TGCAGCGTCTCCAGGGTTGACACTGAAGCTTTCTTT
NA,TRBJ2-5,TRBV29-1,NA,CSVAPLGTQYF,TGCAGCGTTGCCCCCTTGGGGACCCAGTACTTC
TRBD2,TRBJ2-3,TRBV7-2,NA,CASSSPTSGRWVDTQYF,TGTGCCAGCAGCTCCCCGACTAGCGGGAGATGGGTAGATACGCAGTATTTT
NA,TRBJ2-1,TRBV10-3,many,CAISEGLVSYNEQFF,TGTGCCATCAGTGAGGGTTTAGTGTCCTACAATGAGCAGTTCTTC
NA,TRBJ2-3,TRBV10-2,few,CASSESSGWVDTQYF,TGCGCCAGCAGTGAGTCCAGCGGATGGGTGGATACGCAGTATTTT
NA,TRBJ2-7,TRBV7-2,NA,CASSLGGSLSYEQYF,TGTGCCAGCAGCTTAGGGGGCAGCCTCTCCTACGAGCAGTACTTC
TRBD2,TRBJ2-1,TRBV20-1,NA,CSARLPRGDNEQFF,TGCAGTGCTAGACTCCCGCGGGGGGACAATGAGCAGTTCTTC
NA,TRBJ2-7,TRBV11-2,NA,CASSPIRGSYEQYF,TGTGCCAGCAGCCCTATCAGGGGCTCCTACGAGCAGTACTTC
NA,TRBJ1-1,TRBV16,NA,CASSQIGTEAFF,TGTGCCAGCAGCCAGATTGGGACTGAAGCTTTCTTT
NA,TRBJ2-3,TRBV5-1,NA,CASSVDESTDTQYF,TGCGCCAGCAGCGTGGACGAAAGCACAGATACGCAGTATTTT
NA,TRBJ1-6,TRBV12-3/TRBV12-4,few,CASSLRPTGGSPLHF,TGTGCCAGCAGTTTACGCCCGACAGGAGGCTCACCCCTCCACTTT
NA,TRBJ2-7,TRBV15,many,CATSKPRDSSEQYF,TGTGCCACCAGCAAACCCCGGGACTCCTCTGAGCAGTACTTC
NA,TRBJ2-3,TRBV5-1,NA,CASSSAGLGADTQYF,TGCGCCAGCAGCTCGGCAGGGTTGGGAGCAGATACGCAGTATTTT
NA,TRBJ1-2,TRBV27,NA,CASSGPVYGYTF,TGTGCCAGCAGTGGGCCAGTCTATGGCTACACCTTC
NA,TRBJ2-7,TRBV7-2,few,CASSLAFGPYEQYF,TGTGCCAGCAGCTTAGCTTTCGGTCCCTACGAGCAGTACTTC
TRBD1,TRBJ2-7,TRBV6-1,few,CASSPRGGGYYEQYF,TGTGCCAGCAGTCCAAGAGGGGGCGGCTACTACGAGCAGTACTTC
NA,TRBJ2-7,TRBV29-1,many,CSVEAEGSYEQYF,TGCAGCGTTGAAGCGGAAGGATCCTACGAGCAGTACTTC
TRBD1,TRBJ2-1,TRBV14,few,CASSPTTGSDEQFF,TGTGCCAGCAGCCCGACGACAGGGAGTGATGAGCAGTTCTTC
NA,TRBJ1-1,TRBV5-1,few,CASSSPGVAEAFF,TGCGCCAGCAGCAGCCCAGGGGTCGCTGAAGCTTTCTTT
TRBD1,TRBJ1-5,TRBV27,once,CASRPNTGTGDQPQHF,TGTGCCAGCAGACCCAATACCGGGACAGGGGACCAGCCCCAGCATTTT
TRBD1,TRBJ2-5,TRBV20-1,few,CSAMDRGGRETQYF,TGCAGTGCCATGGACAGGGGAGGAAGAGAGACCCAGTACTTC
NA,TRBJ2-7,TRBV20-1,few,CSARFGTQGNEQYF,TGCAGTGCTAGATTCGGTACGCAGGGTAATGAGCAGTACTTC
TRBD1,TRBJ2-1,TRBV11-2,few,CASSLGWGQVNNEQFF,TGTGCCAGCAGCTTAGGGTGGGGACAGGTAAACAATGAGCAGTTCTTC
NA,TRBJ2-2,TRBV6-2/TRBV6-3,few,CASSYWAGSGAGELFF,TGTGCCAGCAGTTACTGGGCAGGGAGCGGCGCCGGGGAGCTGTTTTTT
TRBD1,TRBJ2-3,TRBV7-2,many,CASSKQGSDTQYF,TGTGCCAGCAGCAAACAGGGGTCAGATACGCAGTATTTT
TRBD2,TRBJ2-4,TRBV7-9,few,CAGQSGGGNIQYF,TGTGCCGGCCAATCGGGCGGGGGAAACATTCAGTACTTC
TRBD1,TRBJ1-5,TRBV20-1,NA,CSARGQGMGQPQHF,TGCAGTGCTAGGGGACAGGGGATGGGGCAGCCCCAGCATTTT
NA,TRBJ1-1,TRBV7-8,NA,CASSLARVMETEAFF,TGTGCCAGCAGCTTAGCGCGGGTGATGGAGACTGAAGCTTTCTTT
TRBD1,TRBJ1-2,TRBV5-6,few,CASSSDRDRAGYTF,TGTGCCAGCAGCTCGGACAGGGATAGAGCTGGCTACACCTTC
NA,TRBJ2-1,TRBV7-9,NA,CASSETRLPYNEQFF,TGTGCCAGCAGCGAAACTAGGTTGCCCTACAATGAGCAGTTCTTC
TRBD2,TRBJ2-7,TRBV28,few,CASSLTSGSIGYEQYF,TGTGCCAGCAGTTTGACTAGCGGGAGTATAGGCTACGAGCAGTACTTC
NA,TRBJ2-3,TRBV12-3/TRBV12-4,NA,CASRNRATADTQYF,TGTGCCAGCAGAAACAGGGCCACGGCGGATACGCAGTATTTT
NA,TRBJ2-2,TRBV18,few,CASSPEGRTGELFF,TGTGCCAGCTCACCGGAGGGTCGTACCGGGGAGCTGTTTTTT
TRBD1,TRBJ2-4,TRBV7-2,NA,CASHTTGAPHSQYF,TGTGCCAGCCACACGACAGGGGCCCCCCATAGTCAGTACTTC
NA,TRBJ2-7,TRBV11-2,NA,CASSLTGSYYEQYF,TGTGCCAGCAGCTTGACCGGAAGTTACTACGAGCAGTACTTC
NA,TRBJ2-1,TRBV7-2,few,CASSLASEGGYNEQFF,TGTGCCAGCAGCTTAGCCTCGGAGGGCGGGTACAATGAGCAGTTCTTC
NA,TRBJ2-1,TRBV10-3,many,CAISEKGRRGDEQFF,TGTGCCATCAGTGAGAAGGGCCGAAGGGGCGATGAGCAGTTCTTC
TRBD1,TRBJ2-2,TRBV5-1,NA,CASSPPDRGRIGELFF,TGCGCCAGCAGCCCCCCAGACAGGGGGCGGATCGGGGAGCTGTTTTTT
NA,TRBJ2-1,TRBV12-3/TRBV12-4,NA,CASSLGSVDEQFF,TGTGCCAGCAGTTTAGGTTCCGTGGATGAGCAGTTCTTC
TRBD2,TRBJ2-1,TRBV5-1,few,CASRAGEFENEQFF,TGCGCCAGCAGAGCGGGAGAGTTTGAGAATGAGCAGTTCTTC
NA,TRBJ2-5,TRBV2,few,CATKKEETQYF,TGTGCCACCAAAAAGGAGGAGACCCAGTACTTC
TRBD1,TRBJ2-2,TRBV12-3/TRBV12-4,few,CASSRGQGAGGELFF,TGTGCCAGCAGTCGTGGACAGGGGGCCGGCGGGGAGCTGTTTTTT
NA,TRBJ1-6,TRBV12-3/TRBV12-4,NA,CASSPGNSPLHF,TGTGCCAGCAGTCCAGGGAATTCACCCCTCCACTTT